This T cell receptor (beta chain) was obtained from a study of cytomegalovirus exposure and HLA in healthy donors. A multiplex PCR was run with 60 Vbeta primers and 13 Jbeta primers. TCRdb keeps only in-frame clones here, not all; method: immunoSEQ multiplex PCR. In the table there are fewer than 200,000 clones, 65% to 80% of which are singletons. Germline V lookup: CDR1 SGDLS, CDR2 YYNGEE. The germline V and J ends were trimmed by 4 bases and 9 bases, with 23 bases remaining between them. This CDR3 has 16 residues. A note on this clone: What it binds is not known.

General study findings and limits: The authors later found TCR association rates varying by HLA locus, with DRB1 most and HLA-C fewest. Compared with the roughly 700-donor mean, an Asian-associated ancestry cluster reportedly had fewer N-insertions, according to a later analysis.

The V call is TRBV9, the J call TRBJ2-1; tentative D call: TRBD2 (7 bases). Sequenced sample: PBMCs. The receptor comes from a female donor in good health and CMV-seronegative. The CDR3 region is CASSSSPGGRGGEQFF. The CDR3 nucleotides read TGTGCCAGCAGCTCCAGTCCCGGGGGGCGGGGTGGTGAGCAGTTCTTC.